The present T cell receptor beta chain was sequenced within a study of T-cell memory formation after mild COVID-19. Overall study context: Most TCR clusters belonged to a single donor. Notes on the study in general: Proof of SARS-CoV-2 specificity was absent for the second-wave clones that crested on day 37. Later expanders leaned toward CD4+, whereas clones contracting from day 15 to 85 were balanced CD4/CD8. A subset of responding clones appeared in pre-infection memory, suggesting cross-reactive memory joined.

Details on this clonotype: Its antigen is not known.

Germline V gene lookup returns CDR1 GTSNPN and CDR2 SVGIG (reference sequence). This CDR3 has 16 amino acids. Trimming cost V 3 bases and J 6 bases; bases outside gene matches: 11. MiXCR, applied by TCRdb to the 5' RACE reads, yields one record per CDR3 protein. The table includes just over 150,000 distinct CDR3 sequences, 30% to 35% detected once. The specimen sequenced was PBMCs or a T cell subset sorted from them (not recorded which). The origin of this receptor is an adult woman who had mild COVID-19 (a few samples of this study predate the infection). Cell type and time point are not known. The rearrangement links TRBV30 to TRBJ2-1; 10 positions agree with TRBD2. The CDR3 region has the DNA TGTGCCTGGAGGGGTCAGCGGGGGGGCCTGTTCAATGAGCAGTTCTTC. It is translated as CAWRGQRGGLFNEQFF. Using reference TRBV30 and TRBJ2-1 for the parts outside the CDR3, the full variable domain is SQTIHQWPATLVQPVGSPLSLECTVEGTSNPNLYWYRQAAGRGLQLLFYSVGIGQISSEVPQNLSASRPQDRQFILSSKKLLLSDSGFYLCAWRGQRGGLFNEQFFGPGTRLTVL.